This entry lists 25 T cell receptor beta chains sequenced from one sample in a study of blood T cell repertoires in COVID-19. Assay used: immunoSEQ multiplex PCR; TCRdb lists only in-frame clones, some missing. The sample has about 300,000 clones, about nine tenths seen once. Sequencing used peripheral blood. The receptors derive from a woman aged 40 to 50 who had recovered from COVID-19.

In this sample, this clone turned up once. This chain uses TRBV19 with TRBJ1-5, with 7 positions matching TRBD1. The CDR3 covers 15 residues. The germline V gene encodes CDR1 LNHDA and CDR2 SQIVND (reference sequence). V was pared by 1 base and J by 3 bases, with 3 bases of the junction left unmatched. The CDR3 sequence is CASSIGTGLNQPQHF. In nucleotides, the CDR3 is TGTGCCAGTAGTATAGGGACAGGCCTCAATCAGCCCCAGCATTTT.

This chain's CDR3 is CASSPSTGANTEAFF. The CDR3 DNA sequence: TGTGCCAGCAGCCCCTCGACAGGGGCGAACACTGAAGCTTTCTTT. This chain uses TRBV3-1 (or the pseudogene TRBV3-2) with TRBJ1-1; 8 nucleotides align to TRBD1. CDR1 is LGHDT, CDR2 YNNKEL, per germline (reference sequence). The CDR3 has 15 amino acids. J was trimmed by 1 base and V by 4 bases; bases with no gene match: 5.

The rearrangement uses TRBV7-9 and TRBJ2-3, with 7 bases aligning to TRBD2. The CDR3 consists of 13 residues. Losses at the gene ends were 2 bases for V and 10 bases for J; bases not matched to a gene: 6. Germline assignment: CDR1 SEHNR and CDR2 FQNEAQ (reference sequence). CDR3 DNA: TGTGCCAGCAGCTTAAGGGGCGGGGGTGCGCAGTATTTT. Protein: CASSLRGGGAQYF.

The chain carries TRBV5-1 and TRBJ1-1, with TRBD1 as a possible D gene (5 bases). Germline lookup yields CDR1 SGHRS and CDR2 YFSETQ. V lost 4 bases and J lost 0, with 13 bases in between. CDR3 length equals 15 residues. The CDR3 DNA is TGCGCCAGCAGCCTCCGGGGGGACCTGAACACTGAAGCTTTCTTT. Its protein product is CASSLRGDLNTEAFF.

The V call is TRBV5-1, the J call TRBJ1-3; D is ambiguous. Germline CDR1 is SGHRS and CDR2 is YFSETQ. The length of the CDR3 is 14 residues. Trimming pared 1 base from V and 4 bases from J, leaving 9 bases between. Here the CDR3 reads CASSLLLGGNTIYF. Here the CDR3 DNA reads TGCGCCAGCAGCTTGCTTTTGGGCGGAAACACCATATATTTT. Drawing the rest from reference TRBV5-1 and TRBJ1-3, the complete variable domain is KAGVTQTPRYLIKTRGQQVTLSCSPISGHRSVSWYQQTPGQGLQFLFEYFSETQRNKGNFPGRFSGRQFSNSRSEMNVSTLELGDSALYLCASSLLLGGNTIYFGEGSWLTVV.

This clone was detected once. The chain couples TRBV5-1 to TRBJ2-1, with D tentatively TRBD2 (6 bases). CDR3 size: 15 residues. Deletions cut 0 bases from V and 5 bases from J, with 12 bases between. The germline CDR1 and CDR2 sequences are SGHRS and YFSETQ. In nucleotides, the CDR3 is TGCGCCAGCAGCTTGGGAGTGGGGGGAAACAATGAGCAGTTCTTC. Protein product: CASSLGVGGNNEQFF. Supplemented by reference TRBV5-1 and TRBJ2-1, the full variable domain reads KAGVTQTPRYLIKTRGQQVTLSCSPISGHRSVSWYQQTPGQGLQFLFEYFSETQRNKGNFPGRFSGRQFSNSRSEMNVSTLELGDSALYLCASSLGVGGNNEQFFGPGTRLTVL.

This chain's CDR3 is CASSLMPGSPLHF. The DNA for the CDR3 is TGTGCCAGCAGCTTAATGCCGGGGTCACCCCTCCACTTT. V and J are TRBV7-9 and TRBJ1-6; D unclear. With 2 bases removed from V and 10 bases from J, the gap between germline ends came to 9 bases. From germline, CDR1 is SEHNR and CDR2 FQNEAQ (reference sequence). This CDR3 has 13 residues. Supplemented by reference TRBV7-9 and TRBJ1-6, the full variable domain reads DTGVSQNPRHKITKRGQNVTFRCDPISEHNRLYWYRQTLGQGPEFLTYFQNEAQLEKSRLLSDRFSAERPKGSFSTLEIQRTEQGDSAMYLCASSLMPGSPLHFGNGTRLTVT.

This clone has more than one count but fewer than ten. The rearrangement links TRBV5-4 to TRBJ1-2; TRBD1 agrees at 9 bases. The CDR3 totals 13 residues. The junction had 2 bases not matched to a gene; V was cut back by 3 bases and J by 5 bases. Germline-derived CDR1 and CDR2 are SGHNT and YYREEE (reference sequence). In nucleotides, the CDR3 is TGTGCCAGCAGCTGGGACAGGGAATATGGCTACACCTTC. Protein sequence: CASSWDREYGYTF. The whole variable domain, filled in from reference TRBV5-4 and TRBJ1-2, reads ETGVTQSPTHLIKTRGQQVTLRCSSQSGHNTVSWYQQALGQGPQFIFQYYREEENGRGNFPPRFSGLQFPNYSSELNVNALELDDSALYLCASSWDREYGYTFGSGTRLTVV.

This CDR3 is CASSVNSPSYEQYF. In nucleotides, the CDR3 is TGTGCCAGCAGCGTAAACTCCCCATCCTACGAGCAGTACTTC. This rearrangement joins TRBV9 to TRBJ2-7; D is unresolved. V lost 1 base to trimming and J lost 1 base, with 9 bases between them. The CDR3 runs 14 residues. Germline assignment: CDR1 SGDLS and CDR2 YYNGEE.

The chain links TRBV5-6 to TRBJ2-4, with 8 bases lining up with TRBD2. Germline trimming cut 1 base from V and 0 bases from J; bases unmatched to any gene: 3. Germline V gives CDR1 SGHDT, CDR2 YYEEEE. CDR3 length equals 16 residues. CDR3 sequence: CASSLRREVAKNIQYF. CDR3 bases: TGTGCCAGCAGCTTGCGGCGGGAGGTAGCCAAAAACATTCAGTACTTC.

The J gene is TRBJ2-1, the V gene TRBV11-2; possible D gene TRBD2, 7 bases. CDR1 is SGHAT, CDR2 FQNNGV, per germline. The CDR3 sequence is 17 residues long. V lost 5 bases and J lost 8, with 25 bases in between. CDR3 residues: CASSRVGGPTAGHEQFF. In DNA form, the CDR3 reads TGTGCCAGCAGCCGGGTGGGGGGGCCCACGGCGGGCCATGAGCAGTTCTTC.

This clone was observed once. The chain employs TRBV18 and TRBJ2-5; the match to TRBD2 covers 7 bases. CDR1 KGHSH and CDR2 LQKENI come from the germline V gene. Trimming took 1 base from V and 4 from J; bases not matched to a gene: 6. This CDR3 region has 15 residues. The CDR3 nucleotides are TGTGCCAGCTCACCACGAGGGAGGGACGGAGAGACCCAGTACTTC. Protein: CASSPRGRDGETQYF.

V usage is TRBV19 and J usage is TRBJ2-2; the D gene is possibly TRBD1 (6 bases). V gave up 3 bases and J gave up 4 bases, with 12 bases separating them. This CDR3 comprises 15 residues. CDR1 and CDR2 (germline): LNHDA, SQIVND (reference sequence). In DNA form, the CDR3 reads TGTGCCAGTAGTATCAGAGGGGGATTCACCGGGGAGCTGTTTTTT. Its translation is CASSIRGGFTGELFF.

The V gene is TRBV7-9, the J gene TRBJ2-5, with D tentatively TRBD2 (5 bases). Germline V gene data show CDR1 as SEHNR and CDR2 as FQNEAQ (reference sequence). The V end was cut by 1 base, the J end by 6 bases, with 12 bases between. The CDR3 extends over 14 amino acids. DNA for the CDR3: TGTGCCAGCAGCTTAGTCGGCCGAGGGAAGACCCAGTACTTC. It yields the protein CASSLVGRGKTQYF.

The CDR3 bases are TGTGCCAGCAGCCAGTTGGGGTTGGGGACAGGGGGCGATTCCTCTGGAAACACCATATATTTT. It is translated as CASSQLGLGTGGDSSGNTIYF. The chain is built from TRBV3-1 (or the pseudogene TRBV3-2) and TRBJ1-3; 12 bases agree with TRBD1. Trimming removed 3 bases from V and 0 bases from J; junction bases left unmatched: 15. The germline CDR1 and CDR2 sequences are LGHDT and YNNKEL (reference sequence). The CDR3 sequence is 21 residues long.

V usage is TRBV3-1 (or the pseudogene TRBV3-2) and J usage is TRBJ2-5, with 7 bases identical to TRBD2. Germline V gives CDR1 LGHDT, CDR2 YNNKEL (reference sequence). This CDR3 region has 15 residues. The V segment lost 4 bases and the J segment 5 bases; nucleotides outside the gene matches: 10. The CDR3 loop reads CASSRHGLDSETQYF. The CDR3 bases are TGTGCCAGCAGCCGGCACGGACTAGATTCGGAGACCCAGTACTTC.

CDR3 sequence (DNA): TGTGCCAGCAGACCGAAGAGATTGGGGACAGGGCGGAACACCGGGGAGCTGTTTTTT. This codes for CASRPKRLGTGRNTGELFF. The chain uses TRBV2 and TRBJ2-2; 9 positions match TRBD1. The germline V gene encodes CDR1 SNHLY and CDR2 FYNNEI. Trimming at V came to 6 bases and at J to 1 base, leaving 15 bases not matched to a gene. CDR3 length: 19 amino acids.

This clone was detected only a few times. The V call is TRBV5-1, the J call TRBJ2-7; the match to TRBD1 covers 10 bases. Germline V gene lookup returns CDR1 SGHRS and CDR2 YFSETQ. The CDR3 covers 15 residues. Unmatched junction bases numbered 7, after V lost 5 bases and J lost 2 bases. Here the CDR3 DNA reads TGCGCCAGCAGTCCCGGGACAGGGGAACCCTACGAGCAGTACTTC. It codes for CASSPGTGEPYEQYF.

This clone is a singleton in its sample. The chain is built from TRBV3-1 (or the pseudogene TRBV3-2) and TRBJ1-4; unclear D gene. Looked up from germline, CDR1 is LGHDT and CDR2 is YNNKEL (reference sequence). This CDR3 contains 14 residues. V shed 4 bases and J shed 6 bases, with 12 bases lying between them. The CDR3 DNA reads TGTGCCAGCAGCCGCGACTTATGGGATGAAAAACTGTTTTTT. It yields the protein CASSRDLWDEKLFF.

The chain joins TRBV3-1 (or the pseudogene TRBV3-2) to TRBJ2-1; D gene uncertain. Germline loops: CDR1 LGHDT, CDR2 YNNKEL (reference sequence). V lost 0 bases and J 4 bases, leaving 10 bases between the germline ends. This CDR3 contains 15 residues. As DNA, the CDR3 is TGTGCCAGCAGCCAAGATAGTTCGGTGTACAATGAGCAGTTCTTC. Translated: CASSQDSSVYNEQFF.

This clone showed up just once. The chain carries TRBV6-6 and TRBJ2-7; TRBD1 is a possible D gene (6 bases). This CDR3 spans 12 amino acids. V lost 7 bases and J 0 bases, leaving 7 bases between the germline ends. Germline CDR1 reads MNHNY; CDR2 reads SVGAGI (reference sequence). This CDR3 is CASTDSSYEQYF. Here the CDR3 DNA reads TGTGCCAGCACGGACAGCTCCTACGAGCAGTACTTC.

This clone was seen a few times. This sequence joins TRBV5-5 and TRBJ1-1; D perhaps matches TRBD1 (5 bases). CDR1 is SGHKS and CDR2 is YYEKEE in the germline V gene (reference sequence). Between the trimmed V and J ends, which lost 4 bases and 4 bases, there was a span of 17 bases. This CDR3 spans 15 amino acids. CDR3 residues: CASSGNLLRGTEAFF. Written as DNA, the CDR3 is TGTGCCAGCAGCGGAAACCTTCTAAGGGGCACTGAAGCTTTCTTT.

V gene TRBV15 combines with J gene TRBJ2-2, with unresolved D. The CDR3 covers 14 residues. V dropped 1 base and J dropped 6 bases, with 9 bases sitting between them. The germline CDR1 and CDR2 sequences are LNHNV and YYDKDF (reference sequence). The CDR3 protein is CATSRGISAGELFF. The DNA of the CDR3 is TGTGCCACCAGCAGAGGTATATCGGCCGGGGAGCTGTTTTTT.

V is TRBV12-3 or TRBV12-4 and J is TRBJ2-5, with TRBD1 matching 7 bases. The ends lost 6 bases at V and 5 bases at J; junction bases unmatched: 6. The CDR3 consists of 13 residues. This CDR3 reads CASSSGTVETQYF. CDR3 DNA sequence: TGTGCCAGCAGCTCGGGGACAGTGGAGACCCAGTACTTC.

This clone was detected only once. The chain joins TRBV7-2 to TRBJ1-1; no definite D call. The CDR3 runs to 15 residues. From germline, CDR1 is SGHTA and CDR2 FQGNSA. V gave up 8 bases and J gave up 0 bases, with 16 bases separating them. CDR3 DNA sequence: TGTGCCAGCCGTTTTGCGGGGAGTTTGAACACTGAAGCTTTCTTT. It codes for CASRFAGSLNTEAFF.